This note documents a single T cell receptor (beta chain) sequence. The data were produced by immunoSEQ multiplex PCR, yet TCRdb's version contains in-frame clones alone and is incomplete. The sample contains about 72,000 clones, around 91% of which appear only once. CDR1 is SGHNT, CDR2 YYREEE, per germline (reference sequence). The CDR3 has 14 amino acids. The V gene end was trimmed by 4 bases and the J gene end by 6 bases; junction bases not matched to a gene: 7. These data belong to a study of T cell changes during pregnancy in multiple sclerosis. This clonotype originated in a female donor in good health, enrolled as a control in a pregnancy study. The sample consisted of peripheral blood, taken in the third trimester of pregnancy. The genes are TRBV5-4 and TRBJ2-3; TRBD1 matches 8 bases. The CDR3 DNA sequence: TGTGCCAGCAGCCGAGGGACAGGACCCGATACGCAGTATTTT. Translated, it gives CASSRGTGPDTQYF.